The 2 T cell receptor beta chains in this list originate from one sample, sequenced in a study of identical twins. TCRdb re-derived calls from the 5' RACE reads in MiXCR, one entry per CDR3 protein. In the table there are approximately 700,000 distinct CDR3 sequences, roughly 6.2% of which are singletons. Sequenced material: naive T cells sorted from blood. These receptors were taken from a man between 18 and 35 years old in good health.

This clonotype has ten or more counts. This chain connects TRBV7-3 to TRBJ2-3; D uncertain. The CDR3 sequence is 14 residues long. Germline CDR1 SGHTA, CDR2 FQGTGA. V was cut by 4 bases and J by 1 base, with 9 bases left in between. The CDR3 bases are TGTGCCAGCAGCTCTTCCCCCCGCACAGATACGCAGTATTTT. It specifies CASSSSPRTDTQYF.

There are many counts of this clonotype. The chain joins TRBV4-3 to TRBJ1-6; D unresolved. V lost 2 bases and J lost 3, with 8 bases in between. The V gene's germline CDR1 is LGHNA and CDR2 YSLEER. The CDR3 runs 15 residues. The CDR3 is CASSQSAFYNSPLHF. In nucleotides, the CDR3 is TGCGCCAGCAGCCAATCGGCATTCTATAATTCACCCCTCCACTTT.